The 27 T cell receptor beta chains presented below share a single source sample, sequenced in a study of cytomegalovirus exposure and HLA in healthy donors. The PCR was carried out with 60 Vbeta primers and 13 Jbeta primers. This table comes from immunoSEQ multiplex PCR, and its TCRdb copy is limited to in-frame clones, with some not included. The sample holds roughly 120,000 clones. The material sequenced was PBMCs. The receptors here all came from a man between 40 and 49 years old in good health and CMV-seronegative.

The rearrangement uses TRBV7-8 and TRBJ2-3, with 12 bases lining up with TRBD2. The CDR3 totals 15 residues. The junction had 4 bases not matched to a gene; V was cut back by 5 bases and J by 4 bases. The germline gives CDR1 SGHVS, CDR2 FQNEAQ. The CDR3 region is CASSLRTSGADTQYF. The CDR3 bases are TGTGCCAGCAGCCTCAGGACTAGCGGGGCAGATACGCAGTATTTT.

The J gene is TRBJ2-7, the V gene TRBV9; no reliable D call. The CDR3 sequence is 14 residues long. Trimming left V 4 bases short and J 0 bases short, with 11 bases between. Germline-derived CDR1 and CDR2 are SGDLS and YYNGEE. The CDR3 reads CASSPLSYSYEQYF. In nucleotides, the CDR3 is TGTGCCAGCAGCCCCCTTTCGTACTCCTACGAGCAGTACTTC.

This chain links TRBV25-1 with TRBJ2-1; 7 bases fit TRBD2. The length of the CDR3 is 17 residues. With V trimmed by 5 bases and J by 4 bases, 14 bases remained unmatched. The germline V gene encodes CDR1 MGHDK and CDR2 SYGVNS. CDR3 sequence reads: CASSSTERGPDYNEQFF. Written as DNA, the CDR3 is TGTGCCAGCAGTTCTACCGAGCGGGGTCCGGATTACAATGAGCAGTTCTTC.

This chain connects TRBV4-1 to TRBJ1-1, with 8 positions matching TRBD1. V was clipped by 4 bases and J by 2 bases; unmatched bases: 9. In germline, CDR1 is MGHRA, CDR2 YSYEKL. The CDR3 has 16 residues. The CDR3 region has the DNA TGCGCCAGCAGCCCCTGGGGGGGACAGGAAAACACTGAAGCTTTCTTT. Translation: CASSPWGGQENTEAFF.

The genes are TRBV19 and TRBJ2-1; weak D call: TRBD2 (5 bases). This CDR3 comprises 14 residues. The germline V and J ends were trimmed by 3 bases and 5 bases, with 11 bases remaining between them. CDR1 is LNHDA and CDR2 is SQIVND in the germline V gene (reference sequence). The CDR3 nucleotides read TGTGCCAGTAGTATCGACTTCGGGAACAATGAGCAGTTCTTC. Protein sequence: CASSIDFGNNEQFF.

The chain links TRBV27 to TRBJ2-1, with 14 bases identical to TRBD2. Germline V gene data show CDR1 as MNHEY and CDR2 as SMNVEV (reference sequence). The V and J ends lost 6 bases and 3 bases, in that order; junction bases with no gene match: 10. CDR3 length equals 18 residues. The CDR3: CASSKGGLAGEYYNEQFF. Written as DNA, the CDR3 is TGTGCCAGCAGCAAAGGGGGACTAGCGGGAGAGTACTACAATGAGCAGTTCTTC.

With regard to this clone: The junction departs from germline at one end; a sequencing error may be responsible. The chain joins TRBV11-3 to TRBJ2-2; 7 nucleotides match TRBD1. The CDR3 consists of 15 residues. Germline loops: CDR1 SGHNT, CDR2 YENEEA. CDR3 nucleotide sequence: TGTGCCAGCAGTTTAGGGGGCGAACGAGGCGGGGAGCTGTTTTTT. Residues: CASSLGGERGGELFF.

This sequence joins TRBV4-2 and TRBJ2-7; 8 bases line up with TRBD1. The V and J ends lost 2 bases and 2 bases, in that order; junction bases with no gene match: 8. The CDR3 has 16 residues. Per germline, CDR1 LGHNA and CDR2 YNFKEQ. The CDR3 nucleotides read TGTGCCAGCAGCCAAAAATCCGGGACAGGCACCTACGAGCAGTACTTC. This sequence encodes CASSQKSGTGTYEQYF.

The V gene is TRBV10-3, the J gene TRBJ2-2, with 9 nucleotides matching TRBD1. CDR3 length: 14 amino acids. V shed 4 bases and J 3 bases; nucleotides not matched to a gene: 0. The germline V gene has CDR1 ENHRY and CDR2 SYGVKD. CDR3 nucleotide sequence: TGTGCCATCAGTGGGGACAGGGACACCGGGGAGCTGTTTTTT. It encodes CAISGDRDTGELFF.

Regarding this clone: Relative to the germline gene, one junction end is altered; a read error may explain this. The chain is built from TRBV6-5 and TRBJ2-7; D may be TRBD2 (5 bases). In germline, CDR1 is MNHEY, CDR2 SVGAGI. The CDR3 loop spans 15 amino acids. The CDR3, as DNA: TGTGCCAGCAGTACCCGGGGTGCTACCTCCTTCGAGCAGTACTTC. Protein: CASSTRGATSFEQYF.

CDR3: CASSFQRYGANVLTF. CDR3 nucleotides: TGTGCCAGCAGCTTTCAGAGGTACGGGGCCAACGTCCTGACTTTC. V gene TRBV5-6 combines with J gene TRBJ2-6; the D is unclear. This CDR3 comprises 15 residues. V lost 2 bases and J 4 bases, leaving 10 bases between the germline ends. Per the germline V gene, CDR1 is SGHDT and CDR2 is YYEEEE.

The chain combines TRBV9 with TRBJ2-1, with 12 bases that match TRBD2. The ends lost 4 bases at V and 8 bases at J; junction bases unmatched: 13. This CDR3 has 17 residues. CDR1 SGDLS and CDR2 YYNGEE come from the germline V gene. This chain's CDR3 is CASSSSGGLAGAYEQFF. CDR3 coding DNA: TGTGCCAGCAGCTCTTCCGGGGGACTAGCGGGTGCCTATGAGCAGTTCTTC.

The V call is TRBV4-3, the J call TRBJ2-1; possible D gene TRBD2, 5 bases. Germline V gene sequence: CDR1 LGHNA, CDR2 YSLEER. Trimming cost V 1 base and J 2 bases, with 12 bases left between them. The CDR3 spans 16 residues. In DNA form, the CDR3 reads TGCGCCAGCAGCCAAGGATTGGAACTAGCCTACAATGAGCAGTTCTTC. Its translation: CASSQGLELAYNEQFF.

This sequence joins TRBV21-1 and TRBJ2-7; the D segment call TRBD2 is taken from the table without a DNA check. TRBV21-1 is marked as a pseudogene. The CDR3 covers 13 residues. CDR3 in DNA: TGTGCCAGCAGCCCCACGAGGCGGTTGGAGCAGTACTTC. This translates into CASSPTRRLEQYF.

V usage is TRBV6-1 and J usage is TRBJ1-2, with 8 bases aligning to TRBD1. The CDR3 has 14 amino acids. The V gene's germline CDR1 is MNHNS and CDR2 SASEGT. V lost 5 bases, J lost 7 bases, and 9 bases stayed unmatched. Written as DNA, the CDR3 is TGTGCCAGCAGTTATGACAGGGGCGAGGGTGGCTACACCTTC. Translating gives CASSYDRGEGGYTF.

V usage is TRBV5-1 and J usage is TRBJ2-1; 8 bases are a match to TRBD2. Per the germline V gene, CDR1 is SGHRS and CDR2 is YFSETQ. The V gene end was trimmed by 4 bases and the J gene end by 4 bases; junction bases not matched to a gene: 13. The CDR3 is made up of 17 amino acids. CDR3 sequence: CASSRRVSGSFYNEQFF. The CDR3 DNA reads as TGCGCCAGCAGCCGACGGGTAAGCGGGAGTTTTTACAATGAGCAGTTCTTC.

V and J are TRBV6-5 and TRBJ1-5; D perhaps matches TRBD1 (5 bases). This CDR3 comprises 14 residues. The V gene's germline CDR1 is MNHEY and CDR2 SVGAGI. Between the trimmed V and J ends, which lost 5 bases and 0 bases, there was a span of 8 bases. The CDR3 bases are TGTGCCAGCAGTCCCCAGGGTAGCAATCAGCCCCAGCATTTT. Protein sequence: CASSPQGSNQPQHF.

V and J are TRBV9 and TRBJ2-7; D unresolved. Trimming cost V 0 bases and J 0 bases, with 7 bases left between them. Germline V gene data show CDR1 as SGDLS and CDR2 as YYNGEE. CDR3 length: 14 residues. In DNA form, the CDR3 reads TGTGCCAGCAGCGTAGATCCCAACTCCTACGAGCAGTACTTC. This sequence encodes CASSVDPNSYEQYF.

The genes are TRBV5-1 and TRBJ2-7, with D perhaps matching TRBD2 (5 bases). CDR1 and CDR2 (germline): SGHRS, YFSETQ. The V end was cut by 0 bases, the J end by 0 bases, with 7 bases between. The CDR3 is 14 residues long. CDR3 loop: CASSLGTDSYEQYF. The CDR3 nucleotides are TGCGCCAGCAGCTTGGGGACTGACTCCTACGAGCAGTACTTC. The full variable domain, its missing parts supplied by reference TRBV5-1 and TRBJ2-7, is KAGVTQTPRYLIKTRGQQVTLSCSPISGHRSVSWYQQTPGQGLQFLFEYFSETQRNKGNFPGRFSGRQFSNSRSEMNVSTLELGDSALYLCASSLGTDSYEQYFGPGTRLTVT.

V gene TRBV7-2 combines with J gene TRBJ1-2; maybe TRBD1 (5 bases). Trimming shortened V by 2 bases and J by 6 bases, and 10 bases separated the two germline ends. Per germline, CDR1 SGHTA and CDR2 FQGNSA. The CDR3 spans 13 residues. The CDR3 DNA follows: TGTGCCAGCAGCTTATTTTCAGGGAATGGCTACACCTTC. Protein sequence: CASSLFSGNGYTF.

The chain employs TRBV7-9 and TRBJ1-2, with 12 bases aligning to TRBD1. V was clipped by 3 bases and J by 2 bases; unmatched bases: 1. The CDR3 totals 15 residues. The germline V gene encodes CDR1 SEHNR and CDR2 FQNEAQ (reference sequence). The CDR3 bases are TGTGCCAGCAGCTTCGGGACAGGGGGCAACTATGGCTACACCTTC. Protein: CASSFGTGGNYGYTF.

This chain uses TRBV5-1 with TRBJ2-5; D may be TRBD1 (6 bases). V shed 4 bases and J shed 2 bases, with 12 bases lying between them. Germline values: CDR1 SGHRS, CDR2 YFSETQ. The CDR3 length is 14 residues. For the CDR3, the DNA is TGCGCCAGCAGCGAAAAAGGACAGCAAGAGACCCAGTACTTC. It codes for CASSEKGQQETQYF. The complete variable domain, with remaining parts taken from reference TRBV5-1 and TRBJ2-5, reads KAGVTQTPRYLIKTRGQQVTLSCSPISGHRSVSWYQQTPGQGLQFLFEYFSETQRNKGNFPGRFSGRQFSNSRSEMNVSTLELGDSALYLCASSEKGQQETQYFGPGTRLLVL.

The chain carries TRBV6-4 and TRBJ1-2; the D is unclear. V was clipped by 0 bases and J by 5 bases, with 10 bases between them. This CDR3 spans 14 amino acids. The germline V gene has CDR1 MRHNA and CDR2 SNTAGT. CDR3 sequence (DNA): TGTGCCAGCAGTGACTCGAGCGGACGATATGGCTACACCTTC. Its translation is CASSDSSGRYGYTF.

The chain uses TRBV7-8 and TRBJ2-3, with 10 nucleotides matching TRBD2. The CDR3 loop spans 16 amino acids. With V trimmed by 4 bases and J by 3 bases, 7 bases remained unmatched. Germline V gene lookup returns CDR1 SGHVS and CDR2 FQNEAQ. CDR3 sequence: CASSSRLAGVTDTQYF. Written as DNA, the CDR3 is TGTGCCAGCAGCTCTCGACTAGCGGGCGTGACAGATACGCAGTATTTT.

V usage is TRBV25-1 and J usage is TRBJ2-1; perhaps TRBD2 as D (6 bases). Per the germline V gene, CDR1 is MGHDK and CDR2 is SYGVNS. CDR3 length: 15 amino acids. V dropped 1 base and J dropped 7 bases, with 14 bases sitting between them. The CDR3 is CASSESPGGGNEQFF. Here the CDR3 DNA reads TGTGCCAGCAGTGAATCCCCTGGGGGAGGAAATGAGCAGTTCTTC.

The CDR3: CASSLGLAGSSYNEQFF. The CDR3 region has the DNA TGTGCCAGCAGCTTGGGACTAGCGGGATCCTCCTACAATGAGCAGTTCTTC. The chain joins TRBV11-3 to TRBJ2-1; 13 bases align to TRBD2. The germline V gene has CDR1 SGHNT and CDR2 YENEEA. The CDR3 length is 17 residues. V was clipped by 3 bases and J by 0 bases; unmatched bases: 2. Variable domain in full (rest from reference TRBV11-3 and TRBJ2-1): EAGVVQSPRYKIIEKKQPVAFWCNPISGHNTLYWYLQNLGQGPELLIRYENEEAVDDSQLPKDRFSAERLKGVDSTLKIQPAELGDSAVYLCASSLGLAGSSYNEQFFGPGTRLTVL.

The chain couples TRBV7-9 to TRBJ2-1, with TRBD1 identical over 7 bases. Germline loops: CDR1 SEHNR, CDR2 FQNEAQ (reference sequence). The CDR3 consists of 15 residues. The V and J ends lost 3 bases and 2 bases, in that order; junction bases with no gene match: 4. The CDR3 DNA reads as TGTGCCAGCAGCTTCAGACAGGGAACCTACAATGAGCAGTTCTTC. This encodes CASSFRQGTYNEQFF.